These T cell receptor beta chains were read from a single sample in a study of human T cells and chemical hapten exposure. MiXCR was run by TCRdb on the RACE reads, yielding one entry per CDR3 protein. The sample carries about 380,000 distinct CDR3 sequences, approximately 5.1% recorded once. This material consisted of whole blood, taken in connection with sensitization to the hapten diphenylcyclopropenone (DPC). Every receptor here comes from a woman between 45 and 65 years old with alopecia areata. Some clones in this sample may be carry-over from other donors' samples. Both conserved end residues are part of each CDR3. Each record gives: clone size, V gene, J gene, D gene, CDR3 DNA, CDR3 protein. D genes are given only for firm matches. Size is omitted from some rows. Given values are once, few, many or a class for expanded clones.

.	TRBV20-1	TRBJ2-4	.	TGCAGTGCTAGAACCCCCCAGGGGCGGAGAAACATTCAGTACTTC	CSARTPQGRRNIQYF
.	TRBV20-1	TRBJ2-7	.	TGCAGTGCTTCCGGGACACGGTACGAGCAGTACTTC	CSASGTRYEQYF
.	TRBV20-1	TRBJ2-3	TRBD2	TGCAGTGCCCCAGTAGCGGGACGTGATACGCAGTATTTT	CSAPVAGRDTQYF
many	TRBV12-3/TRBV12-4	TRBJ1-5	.	TGTGCCAGCAGTTTGGGATTTAGCAATCAGCCCCAGCATTTT	CASSLGFSNQPQHF
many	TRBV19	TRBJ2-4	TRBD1	TGTGCCAGTAGTGTTACAGGGGATCTTTCCAAAAACATTCAGTACTTC	CASSVTGDLSKNIQYF
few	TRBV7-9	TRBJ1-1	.	TGTGCCAGCAGACTTCTGAGGACTGAAGCTTTCTTT	CASRLLRTEAFF
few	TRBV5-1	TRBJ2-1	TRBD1	TGCGCCAGCAGCCCAGATCGGGACAGGGTCAGAAATGAGCAGTTCTTC	CASSPDRDRVRNEQFF
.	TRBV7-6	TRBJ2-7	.	TGTGCCAGCAGCTTGGAGGCAGGGTATGTCTACGAGCAGTACTTC	CASSLEAGYVYEQYF
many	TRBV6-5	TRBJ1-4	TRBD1	TGTGCCAGCAGAATCGACAGGGAGGTTCGGGAAAAACTGTTTTTT	CASRIDREVREKLFF
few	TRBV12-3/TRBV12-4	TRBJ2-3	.	TGTGCCAGCATACGAGCCCCGGGACCGACGGATACGCAGTATTTT	CASIRAPGPTDTQYF
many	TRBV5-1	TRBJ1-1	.	TGCGCCAGCAGCGCTTTACAGGGTCGCAACACTGAAGCTTTCTTT	CASSALQGRNTEAFF
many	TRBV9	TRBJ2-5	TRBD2	TGTGCCAGCAGCGTAACTAGCGCCGTCGAGACCCAGTACTTC	CASSVTSAVETQYF
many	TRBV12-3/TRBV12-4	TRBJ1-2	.	TGTGCCAGCAGTTTAGTCCGGGAGTATGGCTACACCTTC	CASSLVREYGYTF
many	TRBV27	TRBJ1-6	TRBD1	TGTGCCACCTCATCAGGGGACAGGGGTAATTCACCCCTCCACTTT	CATSSGDRGNSPLHF
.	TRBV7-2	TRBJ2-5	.	TGTGCCAGCAGCTCAGGGGTTGGGGCCCAGTACTTC	CASSSGVGAQYF
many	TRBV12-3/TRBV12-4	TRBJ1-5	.	TGTGCCAGCAGTCCCTTCGACAGGTATAGCAATCAGCCCCAGCATTTT	CASSPFDRYSNQPQHF
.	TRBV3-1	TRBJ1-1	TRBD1	TGTGCCAGCAGCCCCCTCCCACAGGGGACGTCTGAAGCTTTCTTT	CASSPLPQGTSEAFF